The clone carrying this TCR beta chain was seen a few times. The antigen remains unidentified. The sample is drawn from a study of blood T cells in healthy people across ages. General study findings and limits: The CMV status of each donor remained undetermined, and this could have confounded shifts in expanded clonotypes. A strong correlation was found between TCR beta diversity and the percentage of naive T cells. Measured against age, TCR beta diversity per million T cells decreased in a roughly linear manner. Diversity estimated from one million T cells was considered an underestimate.

V lost 0 bases, J lost 7 bases, and 13 bases lay in between. The CDR3 covers 15 residues. Germline CDR1 is LNHNV and CDR2 is YYDKDF (reference sequence). For the second PCR, which ran for 7 to 11 cycles, a sample-barcoded 5' primer and a J-beta primer mix were used. TCRdb reprocessed the 5' RACE reads via MiXCR and lists one record per CDR3 protein. This sample has fewer than 2 million distinct CDR3 sequences, with about 39% found just once. The sequencing sample was made of blood. This sequence was found in a human donor in good health. This chain links TRBV15 with TRBJ2-4; D tentatively reads TRBD1 or TRBD2 (5 bases each). CDR3 region: CATSRDRGRENIQYF. Here the CDR3 DNA reads TGTGCCACCAGCAGAGATCGTGGCAGGGAGAACATTCAGTACTTC.